This TCR beta chain was recovered during a study of blood T cell repertoires in COVID-19. Study background: The samples span acute and convalescent COVID-19 from the United States, Italy and Spain. The cDNA or gDNA used as material had been derived from T cells, B-cell-depleted T cells, or PBMCs.

This CDR3 spans 15 amino acids. Between the trimmed V and J ends, which lost 5 bases and 3 bases, there was a span of 14 bases. The germline V gene encodes CDR1 MDHEN and CDR2 SYDVKM. Cohort allocation depended upon clinical history that participants reported. Per the authors' pipeline: Amplified reference gene primers provided the basis for estimating nucleated cell counts. Generated by immunoSEQ multiplex PCR, the TCRdb table keeps only in-frame clones and is missing some. That table furnishes V, J and clone size, whereas the DNA furnished D and trimming. The sample shows roughly 250,000 clones, 80% to 90% of them seen only once.

This clonotype was obtained from a woman in her twenties or thirties who had recovered from COVID-19. The chain couples TRBV28 to TRBJ1-5, with D tentatively TRBD1 (6 bases). Source material: PBMCs or T cells enriched from blood (not recorded which). The CDR3 is CASSTQGLNNQPQHF. CDR3 DNA: TGTGCCAGCAGTACACAGGGTCTTAACAATCAGCCCCAGCATTTT.